Given below is one T cell receptor (beta chain) in context. Its antigen is unknown. The ends lost 1 base at V and 4 bases at J; junction bases unmatched: 10. The CDR3 is made up of 16 amino acids. Germline-derived CDR1 and CDR2 are SEHNR and FQNEAQ (reference sequence). The naive CD8 population came from CD45RO-negative cells selected for CCR7, without terminally differentiated effector memory CD45RA+ cells. This sample is part of a study of shared clonotypes between healthy human individuals. Study-level results: Larger estimated richness was generally seen in naive subsets than in memory subsets.

Libraries were prepared by immunoSEQ multiplex PCR; TCRdb keeps only in-frame clonotypes and omits some of them. The sample holds 2 million to 2.5 million clones, about 92% seen once. The source of this sequence is a man aged 18 to 30 in good health. Some clones in this sample may be carry-over from other donors' samples. Sequenced sample: naive CD8+ T cells from PBMCs. The V gene is TRBV7-9, the J gene TRBJ2-7, with 7 bases matching TRBD1. This CDR3 is CASSLGAGDRHYEQYF. The CDR3 DNA follows: TGTGCCAGCAGCTTAGGCGCAGGGGACAGACATTACGAGCAGTACTTC.